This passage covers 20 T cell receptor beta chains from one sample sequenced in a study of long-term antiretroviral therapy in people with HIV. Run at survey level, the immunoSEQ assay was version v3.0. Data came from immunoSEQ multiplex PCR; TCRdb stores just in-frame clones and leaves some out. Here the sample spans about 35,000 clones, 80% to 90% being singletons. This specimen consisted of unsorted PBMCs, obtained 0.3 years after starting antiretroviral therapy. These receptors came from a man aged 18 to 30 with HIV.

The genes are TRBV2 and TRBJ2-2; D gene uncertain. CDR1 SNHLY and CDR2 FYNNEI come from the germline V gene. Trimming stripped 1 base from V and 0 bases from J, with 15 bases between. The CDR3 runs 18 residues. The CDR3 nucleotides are TGTGCCAGCAGTGAAGGTGATTTCAGACAAGCGAACACCGGGGAGCTGTTTTTT. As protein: CASSEGDFRQANTGELFF. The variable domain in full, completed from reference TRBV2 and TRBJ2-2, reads EPEVTQTPSHQVTQMGQEVILRCVPISNHLYFYWYRQILGQKVEFLVSFYNNEISEKSEIFDDQFSVERPDGSNFTLKIRSTKLEDSAMYFCASSEGDFRQANTGELFFGEGSRLTVL.

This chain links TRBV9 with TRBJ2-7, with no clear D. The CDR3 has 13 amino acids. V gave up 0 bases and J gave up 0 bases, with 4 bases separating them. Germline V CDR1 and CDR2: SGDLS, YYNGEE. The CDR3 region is CASSVEDSYEQYF. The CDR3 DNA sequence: TGTGCCAGCAGCGTAGAAGACTCCTACGAGCAGTACTTC.

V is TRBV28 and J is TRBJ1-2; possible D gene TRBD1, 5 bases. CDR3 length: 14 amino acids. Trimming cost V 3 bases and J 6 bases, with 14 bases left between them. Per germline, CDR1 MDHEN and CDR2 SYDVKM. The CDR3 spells CASSLLGAANGYTF. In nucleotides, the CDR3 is TGTGCCAGCAGTTTGTTAGGGGCGGCCAATGGCTACACCTTC.

CDR3 DNA: TGTGCCTGGAGGCGGACCGGGACAGCTTACGAGCAGTACTTC. Encoded protein: CAWRRTGTAYEQYF. The chain links TRBV30 to TRBJ2-7; 7 bases align to TRBD1. The ends lost 3 bases at V and 4 bases at J; junction bases unmatched: 9. This CDR3 comprises 14 residues. CDR1 and CDR2 (germline): GTSNPN, SVGIG (reference sequence).

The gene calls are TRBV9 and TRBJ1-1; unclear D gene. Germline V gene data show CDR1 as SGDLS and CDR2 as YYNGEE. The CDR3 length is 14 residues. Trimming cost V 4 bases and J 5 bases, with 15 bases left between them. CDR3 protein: CASSPSRVVTEAFF. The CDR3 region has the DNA TGTGCCAGCAGCCCCTCTCGGGTGGTGACTGAAGCTTTCTTT. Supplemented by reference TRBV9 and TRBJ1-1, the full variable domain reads DSGVTQTPKHLITATGQRVTLRCSPRSGDLSVYWYQQSLDQGLQFLIQYYNGEERAKGNILERFSAQQFPDLHSELNLSSLELGDSALYFCASSPSRVVTEAFFGQGTRLTVV.

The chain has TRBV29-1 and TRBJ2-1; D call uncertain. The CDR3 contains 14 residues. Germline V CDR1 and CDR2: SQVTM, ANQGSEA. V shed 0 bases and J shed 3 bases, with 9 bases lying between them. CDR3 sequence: CSVEDPAGYNEQFF. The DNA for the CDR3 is TGCAGCGTTGAAGATCCCGCAGGCTACAATGAGCAGTTCTTC.

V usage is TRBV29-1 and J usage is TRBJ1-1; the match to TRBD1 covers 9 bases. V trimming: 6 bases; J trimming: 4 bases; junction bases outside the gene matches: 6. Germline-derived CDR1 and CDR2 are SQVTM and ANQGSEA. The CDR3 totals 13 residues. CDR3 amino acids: CSVSDRGPTEAFF. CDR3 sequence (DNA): TGCAGCGTCTCGGACAGGGGCCCCACTGAAGCTTTCTTT.

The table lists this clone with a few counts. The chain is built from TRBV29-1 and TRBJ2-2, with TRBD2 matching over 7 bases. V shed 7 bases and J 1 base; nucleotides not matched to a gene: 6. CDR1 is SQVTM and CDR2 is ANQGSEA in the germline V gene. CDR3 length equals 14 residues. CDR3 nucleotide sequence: TGCAGCGCCCGGGGACTACTGAACACCGGGGAGCTGTTTTTT. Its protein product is CSARGLLNTGELFF.

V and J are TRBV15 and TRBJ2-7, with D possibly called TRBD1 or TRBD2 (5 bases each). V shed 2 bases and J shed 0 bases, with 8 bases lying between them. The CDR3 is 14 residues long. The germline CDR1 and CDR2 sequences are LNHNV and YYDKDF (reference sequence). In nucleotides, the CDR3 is TGTGCCACCAGCAGACCCGGGACCTCCTACGAGCAGTACTTC. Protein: CATSRPGTSYEQYF.

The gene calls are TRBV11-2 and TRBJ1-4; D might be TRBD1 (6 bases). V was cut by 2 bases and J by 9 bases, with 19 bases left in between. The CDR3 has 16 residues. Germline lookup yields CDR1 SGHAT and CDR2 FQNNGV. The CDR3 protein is CASSLNGGPDSKKLFF. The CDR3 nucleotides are TGTGCCAGCAGCTTAAACGGGGGGCCCGATTCGAAAAAACTGTTTTTT.

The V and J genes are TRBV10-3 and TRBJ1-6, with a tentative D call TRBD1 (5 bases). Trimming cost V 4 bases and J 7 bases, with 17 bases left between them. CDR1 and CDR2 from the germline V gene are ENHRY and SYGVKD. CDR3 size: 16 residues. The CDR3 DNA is TGTGCCATCAGTGGGAATCGGGACGCCAAGAATTCACCCCTCCACTTT. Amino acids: CAISGNRDAKNSPLHF.

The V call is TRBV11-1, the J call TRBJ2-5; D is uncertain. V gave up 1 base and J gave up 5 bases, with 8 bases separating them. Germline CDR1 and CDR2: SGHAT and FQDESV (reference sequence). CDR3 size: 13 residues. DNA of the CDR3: TGTGCCAGCAGCTTAGGGGTCTGGGAGACCCAGTACTTC. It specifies CASSLGVWETQYF.

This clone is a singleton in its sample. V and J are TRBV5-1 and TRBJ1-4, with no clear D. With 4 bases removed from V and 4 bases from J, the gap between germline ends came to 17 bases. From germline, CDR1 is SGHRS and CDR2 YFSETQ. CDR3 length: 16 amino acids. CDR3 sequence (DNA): TGCGCCAGCAGCCCCACTCTAGGAGGGATTAATGAAAAACTGTTTTTT. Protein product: CASSPTLGGINEKLFF. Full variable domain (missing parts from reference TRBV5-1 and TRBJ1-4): KAGVTQTPRYLIKTRGQQVTLSCSPISGHRSVSWYQQTPGQGLQFLFEYFSETQRNKGNFPGRFSGRQFSNSRSEMNVSTLELGDSALYLCASSPTLGGINEKLFFGSGTQLSVL.

The CDR3, as DNA: TGTGCCAGCAGACGACAGGGGGCGCTAAATGAGCAGTTCTTC. It encodes CASRRQGALNEQFF. The V call is TRBV27, the J call TRBJ2-1; 10 bases agree with TRBD1. Trimming took 6 bases from V and 7 from J; bases not matched to a gene: 6. This CDR3 contains 14 residues. Looked up from germline, CDR1 is MNHEY and CDR2 is SMNVEV (reference sequence).

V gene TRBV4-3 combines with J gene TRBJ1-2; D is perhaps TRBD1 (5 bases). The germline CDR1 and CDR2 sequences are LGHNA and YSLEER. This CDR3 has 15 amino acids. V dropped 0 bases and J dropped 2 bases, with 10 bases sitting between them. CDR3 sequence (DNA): TGCGCCAGCAGCCAAGAGACGACAGCAAACTATGGCTACACCTTC. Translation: CASSQETTANYGYTF.

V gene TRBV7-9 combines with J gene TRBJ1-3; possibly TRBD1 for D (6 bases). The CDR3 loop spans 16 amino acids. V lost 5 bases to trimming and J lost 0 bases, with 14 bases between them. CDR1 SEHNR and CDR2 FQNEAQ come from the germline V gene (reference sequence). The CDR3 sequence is CASSPDRKFSGNTIYF. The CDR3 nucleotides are TGTGCCAGCAGCCCGGACAGAAAATTCTCTGGAAACACCATATATTTT. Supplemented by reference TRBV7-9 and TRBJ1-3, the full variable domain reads DTGVSQNPRHKITKRGQNVTFRCDPISEHNRLYWYRQTLGQGPEFLTYFQNEAQLEKSRLLSDRFSAERPKGSFSTLEIQRTEQGDSAMYLCASSPDRKFSGNTIYFGEGSWLTVV.

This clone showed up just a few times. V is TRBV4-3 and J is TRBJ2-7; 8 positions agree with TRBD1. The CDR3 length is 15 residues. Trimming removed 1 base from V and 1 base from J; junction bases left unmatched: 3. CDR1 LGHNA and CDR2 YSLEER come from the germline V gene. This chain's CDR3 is CASSQVQGASYEQYF. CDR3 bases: TGCGCCAGCAGCCAAGTGCAGGGGGCTTCCTACGAGCAGTACTTC.

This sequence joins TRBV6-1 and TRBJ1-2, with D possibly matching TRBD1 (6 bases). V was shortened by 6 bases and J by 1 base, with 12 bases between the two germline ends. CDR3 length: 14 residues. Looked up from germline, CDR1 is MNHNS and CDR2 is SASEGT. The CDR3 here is CASRPGQNNYGYTF. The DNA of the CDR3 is TGTGCCAGCAGACCCGGACAGAATAACTATGGCTACACCTTC.

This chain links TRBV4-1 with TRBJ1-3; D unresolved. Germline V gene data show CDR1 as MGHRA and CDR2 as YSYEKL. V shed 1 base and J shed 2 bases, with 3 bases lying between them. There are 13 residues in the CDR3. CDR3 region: CASSQGAGNTIYF. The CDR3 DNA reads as TGCGCCAGCAGCCAAGGCGCTGGAAACACCATATATTTT.

The CDR3 loop is CASSAEGNQPQHF. DNA for the CDR3: TGTGCCAGCAGCGCGGAGGGAAATCAGCCCCAGCATTTT. The gene calls are TRBV2 and TRBJ1-5; D is ambiguous. This CDR3 has 13 residues. Germline CDR1 is SNHLY and CDR2 is FYNNEI. Deletions cut 6 bases from V and 4 bases from J, with 10 bases between.